This entry is about one T cell receptor beta chain. This record belongs to a study of blood T cell repertoires in COVID-19. CDR3 length equals 16 residues. The germline gives CDR1 LNHDA, CDR2 SQIVND (reference sequence). V shed 8 bases, J shed 2 bases, and the junction held 11 bases outside the gene matches. Original data processing: It was from reference gene primer amplification that nucleated cell counts were estimated. Sequencing used immunoSEQ multiplex PCR; TCRdb keeps in-frame clones, though not all of them. V and J calls and clone size are those listed in that table; D and trimming were worked out from the DNA. The sample shows about 74,000 clones, just over 85% of them seen only once.

The sequenced material came from peripheral blood. The sequence was collected from a woman over 75 with active or convalescent COVID-19. The chain joins TRBV19 to TRBJ2-2; 7 bases match TRBD2. Here the CDR3 DNA reads TGTGCCAGTTGCCTTTATCCGGGACTAAACACCGGGGAGCTGTTTTTT. This translates into CASCLYPGLNTGELFF.